This T cell receptor beta chain was found in a study of T cell changes during pregnancy in multiple sclerosis. Generated by immunoSEQ multiplex PCR, the TCRdb table keeps only in-frame clones and is missing some. The sample lists roughly 41,000 clones; about 88% were seen once. CDR3 length: 14 residues. V lost 9 bases, J lost 0 bases, and 6 bases stayed unmatched. Looked up from germline, CDR1 is SGHTA and CDR2 is FQGNSA. This sequence joins TRBV7-2 and TRBJ2-3, with 7 bases matching TRBD2. This clonotype was sampled from a female donor with multiple sclerosis, enrolled in a pregnancy study. The material was CD4+ T cells from peripheral blood mononuclear cells, obtained in the first trimester of pregnancy. CDR3 DNA sequence: TGTGCCAGTATGGGGGGGAGGAGCACAGATACGCAGTATTTT. Encoded protein: CASMGGRSTDTQYF.